The 15 T cell receptor beta chains in this list originate from one sample, sequenced in a study of STAT5B mutations in CD4+ large granular lymphocyte leukemia. Generated by immunoSEQ multiplex PCR, the TCRdb table keeps only in-frame clones and is missing some. Found here are about 36,000 clones, over 60% of them singletons; the top ten hold roughly 2.3%. Sequenced input: CD4+ T cells from blood buffy coats. Receptor source: a human donor in good health.

The V and J genes are TRBV2 and TRBJ1-2; D remains ambiguous. The germline V gene has CDR1 SNHLY and CDR2 FYNNEI. Trimming left V 1 base short and J 8 bases short, with 14 bases between. This CDR3 spans 14 amino acids. CDR3 coding DNA: TGTGCCAGCAGTGAAGGCCTGGGGAGGCTCGGCTACACCTTC. Translating it yields CASSEGLGRLGYTF.

The chain employs TRBV11-3 and TRBJ2-1, with D perhaps assigned TRBD1 or TRBD2 (5 bases each). The CDR3 contains 14 residues. CDR1 and CDR2 from the germline V gene are SGHNT and YENEEA. The ends were cut back, 5 bases at V and 6 bases at J, with 14 bases in the middle. CDR3 residues: CASSNRDAVNEQFF. The CDR3 nucleotides read TGTGCCAGCAGCAACCGGGACGCAGTCAATGAGCAGTTCTTC. The whole variable domain, filled in from reference TRBV11-3 and TRBJ2-1, reads EAGVVQSPRYKIIEKKQPVAFWCNPISGHNTLYWYLQNLGQGPELLIRYENEEAVDDSQLPKDRFSAERLKGVDSTLKIQPAELGDSAVYLCASSNRDAVNEQFFGPGTRLTVL.

V gene TRBV5-1 combines with J gene TRBJ2-2, with 8 bases fitting TRBD1. V lost 2 bases to trimming and J lost 1 base; unmatched junction nucleotides: 7. Per the germline V gene, CDR1 is SGHRS and CDR2 is YFSETQ. The CDR3 spans 17 residues. The CDR3: CASSFSLGQGNTGELFF. The CDR3, as DNA: TGCGCCAGCAGCTTTTCGCTAGGACAGGGGAACACCGGGGAGCTGTTTTTT.

The rearrangement links TRBV2 to TRBJ1-5, with a tentative D call TRBD1 (5 bases). Between the trimmed V and J ends, which lost 4 bases and 2 bases, there was a span of 9 bases. The CDR3 spans 14 residues. Germline V gene data show CDR1 as SNHLY and CDR2 as FYNNEI. The CDR3 protein is CASSAQGGNQPQHF. CDR3 nucleotide sequence: TGTGCCAGCAGTGCCCAGGGTGGCAATCAGCCCCAGCATTTT.

In its sample, this clone was seen a few times. This chain connects TRBV30 to TRBJ1-2; no definite D call. From germline, CDR1 is GTSNPN and CDR2 SVGIG (reference sequence). The CDR3 is 11 residues long. The V end was cut by 4 bases, the J end by 8 bases, with 11 bases between. CDR3 region: CAWTTTGGYTF. Here the CDR3 DNA reads TGTGCCTGGACCACGACGGGGGGCTACACCTTC.

V is TRBV5-4 and J is TRBJ2-1, with 8 bases that match TRBD2. The V and J ends lost 6 bases and 2 bases, in that order; junction bases with no gene match: 10. The germline gives CDR1 SGHNT, CDR2 YYREEE (reference sequence). CDR3 length: 16 amino acids. The CDR3, as DNA: TGTGCCAGCAACCCGGGAGGGGTGTCGACCTACAATGAGCAGTTCTTC. Its translation: CASNPGGVSTYNEQFF.

This clone was counted between two and nine times. The chain couples TRBV18 to TRBJ2-7, with TRBD2 identical over 9 bases. The CDR3 length is 17 residues. CDR1 and CDR2 from the germline V gene are KGHSH and LQKENI. The junction had 10 bases not matched to a gene; V was cut back by 2 bases and J by 2 bases. The CDR3 region is CASSPFVREGRTYEQYF. In DNA, the CDR3 is TGTGCCAGCTCACCATTTGTGCGGGAGGGCCGTACCTACGAGCAGTACTTC. The full variable domain, in which reference TRBV18 and TRBJ2-7 provide the parts outside the CDR3, is NAGVMQNPRHLVRRRGQEARLRCSPMKGHSHVYWYRQLPEEGLKFMVYLQKENIIDESGMPKERFSAEFPKEGPSILRIQQVVRGDSAAYFCASSPFVREGRTYEQYFGPGTRLTVT.

The chain carries TRBV30 and TRBJ1-5; TRBD1 is a possible D gene (6 bases). V gave up 2 bases and J gave up 2 bases, with 19 bases separating them. This CDR3 is built from 17 residues. CDR1 GTSNPN and CDR2 SVGIG come from the germline V gene (reference sequence). The CDR3 spells CAWSLPRGRGGNQPQHF. DNA for the CDR3: TGTGCCTGGAGTCTACCCCGGGGCAGGGGCGGCAATCAGCCCCAGCATTTT.

This clone appeared a few times. Here the CDR3 DNA reads TGTGCCAGCAGCGTCGGAGGCACCGGGGAGCTGTTTTTT. As protein: CASSVGGTGELFF. The chain employs TRBV9 and TRBJ2-2; maybe TRBD2 (5 bases). CDR1 and CDR2 from the germline V gene are SGDLS and YYNGEE. The CDR3 spans 13 residues. Trimming stripped 2 bases from V and 4 bases from J, with 6 bases between.

In this sample, this clone turned up a few times. The genes are TRBV6-1 and TRBJ2-7, with 7 nucleotides matching TRBD1. This CDR3 contains 13 residues. The junction had 8 bases not matched to a gene; V was cut back by 7 bases and J by 5 bases. The germline V gene encodes CDR1 MNHNS and CDR2 SASEGT. The CDR3 spells CASTIKTGNEQYF. Written as DNA, the CDR3 is TGTGCCAGCACCATTAAGACAGGGAACGAGCAGTACTTC.

This clone turned up a few times. The CDR3 protein is CASSTDRDTEAFF. The DNA for the CDR3 is TGTGCCAGTAGTACAGACAGGGACACTGAAGCTTTCTTT. The chain joins TRBV19 to TRBJ1-1; 7 nucleotides agree with TRBD1. CDR3 length: 13 amino acids. After removal of 4 bases from V and 3 bases from J, the junction contained 2 bases not matched to a gene. The V gene's germline CDR1 is LNHDA and CDR2 SQIVND (reference sequence).

This clone showed up just once. The genes are TRBV2 and TRBJ2-5; D unresolved. The CDR3 sequence is 15 residues long. Trimming left V 5 bases short and J 2 bases short, with 15 bases between. The germline V gene encodes CDR1 SNHLY and CDR2 FYNNEI. The CDR3: CASSPLKRSQETQYF. The CDR3, as DNA: TGTGCCAGCAGTCCTCTTAAGCGTTCGCAAGAGACCCAGTACTTC.

This clone appeared a few times. The J gene is TRBJ1-1, the V gene TRBV18; no reliable D call. V was shortened by 3 bases and J by 1 base, with 12 bases between the two germline ends. CDR3 length: 15 residues. CDR1 KGHSH and CDR2 LQKENI come from the germline V gene. CDR3 in amino acids: CASSPLGKGNTEAFF. In DNA form, the CDR3 reads TGTGCCAGCTCACCGTTGGGGAAGGGGAACACTGAAGCTTTCTTT.

This clone appeared a few times. The V gene is TRBV6-1, the J gene TRBJ1-2; 9 bases map to TRBD1. The CDR3 has 14 amino acids. The V gene end was trimmed by 10 bases and the J gene end by 6 bases; junction bases not matched to a gene: 12. CDR1 and CDR2 (germline): MNHNS, SASEGT. CDR3 sequence: CATLRGDRVNGYTF. CDR3 in DNA: TGTGCCACCCTTAGAGGGGACAGGGTTAATGGCTACACCTTC.

The chain uses TRBV6-4 and TRBJ2-7; 8 nucleotides line up with TRBD1. J was trimmed by 2 bases and V by 6 bases; bases with no gene match: 12. Germline V gene sequence: CDR1 MRHNA, CDR2 SNTAGT. The CDR3 spans 16 residues. The CDR3 loop reads CASSDVATGATYEQYF. The CDR3 nucleotides are TGTGCCAGCAGCGATGTTGCGACAGGGGCAACCTACGAGCAGTACTTC.